The source of this T cell receptor beta chain is a study of Tregs in tolerant kidney transplant recipients. As concerns this clone: What it binds is not known.

Study results and limitations: Biological reproducibility was not directly addressed, but technical replication error appeared minimal. Findings come from small patient numbers and require larger validation.

The V gene end was trimmed by 1 base and the J gene end by 4 bases; junction bases not matched to a gene: 10. The CDR3 extends over 16 amino acids. Germline CDR1 reads GTSNPN; CDR2 reads SVGIG (reference sequence). Assay used: immunoSEQ multiplex PCR; TCRdb lists only in-frame clones, some missing. This table holds roughly 120,000 clones, roughly 92% found once. The sequence came from a human donor in good health. V and J are TRBV30 and TRBJ2-3; 8 positions match TRBD2. The source material was CD4+ T cells from blood. CDR3 in amino acids: CAWSAASGGGADTQYF. For the CDR3, the DNA is TGTGCCTGGAGTGCCGCCAGCGGGGGAGGGGCAGATACGCAGTATTTT.